The 25 T cell receptor beta chains listed next were all sequenced from one sample in a study of vaccination and CD4 T cells after COVID-19. Antigens of these TCRs are unknown. The treatment is: approximately nine-day PBMC culture with coronavirus spike peptide pools or control peptides (ViraFEST assay). With the Oncomine TCR Beta short-read assay, DNA from cultured CD4+ T cells was sequenced. TCRdb independently ran MiXCR on the PCR reads; one entry per CDR3 protein. Of fewer than 8,500 distinct CDR3 sequences in the sample, around three fifths are singletons; the top ten hold about 24%. Specimen: CD4+ T cells from blood, cultured in vitro. The receptors originated from a human donor who had recovered from COVID-19.

The V and J genes are TRBV10-3 and TRBJ1-5; no reliable D call. The length of the CDR3 is 17 residues. V lost 0 bases and J 9 bases, leaving 21 bases between the germline ends. Germline V gene data show CDR1 as ENHRY and CDR2 as SYGVKD. The DNA for the CDR3 is TGTGCCATCAGTGAGTCGAATAACAGAGGGTTTGAAGGGCCCCAGCATTTT. Translated, it gives CAISESNNRGFEGPQHF.

The genes are TRBV6-1 and TRBJ2-5; 10 nucleotides align to TRBD2. Trimming cost V 4 bases and J 5 bases; bases outside gene matches: 19. The CDR3 has 19 amino acids. Germline loops: CDR1 MNHNS, CDR2 SASEGT. This CDR3 is CASSVVPGTSGGAVETQYF. The DNA of the CDR3 is TGTGCCAGCAGTGTTGTTCCGGGGACGAGCGGGGGGGCCGTTGAGACCCAGTACTTC.

The rearrangement uses TRBV20-1 and TRBJ2-5, with 12 bases lining up with TRBD2. V lost 0 bases and J lost 0; bases outside the gene matches: 5. Germline CDR1 is DFQATT and CDR2 is SNEGSKA (reference sequence). The CDR3 has 17 amino acids. CDR3: CSARDVLAGGYQETQYF. In DNA form, the CDR3 reads TGCAGTGCTAGAGACGTACTAGCGGGGGGTTACCAAGAGACCCAGTACTTC.

This clonotype was found a few times. V and J are TRBV7-2 and TRBJ2-7, with D unclear. CDR1 and CDR2 from the germline V gene are SGHTA and FQGNSA. This CDR3 region has 16 residues. V was clipped by 5 bases and J by 4 bases, with 21 bases between them. The CDR3, as DNA: TGTGCCAGCAGCGCACAGTCCGGGTCGTATCCTTACGAGCAGTACTTC. It translates to CASSAQSGSYPYEQYF.

This clonotype has just a few counts. Germline and junction disagree at one end, which may indicate a read error. The genes are TRBV15 and TRBJ1-1, with 8 nucleotides matching TRBD1. The CDR3 has 15 residues. Germline CDR1 and CDR2: LNHNV and YYDKDF (reference sequence). The CDR3 coding sequence is TGTGCCACCAGCGGAGACAGGGGCGGGCACACTGAAGCTTTCTTT. It is translated as CATSGDRGGHTEAFF.

The genes are TRBV20-1 and TRBJ2-3, with D unresolved. Trimming left V 0 bases short and J 13 bases short, with 20 bases between. The germline V gene has CDR1 DFQATT and CDR2 SNEGSKA (reference sequence). The CDR3 spans 14 residues. CDR3 amino acids: CSARDRFGRSLEYF. The DNA of the CDR3 is TGCAGTGCTAGAGATCGATTCGGCAGGAGCCTCGAGTATTTT.

This clonotype showed up just once. The V and J genes are TRBV6-5 and TRBJ2-5; no clear D. Between the trimmed V and J ends, which lost 2 bases and 5 bases, there was a span of 9 bases. CDR1 is MNHEY and CDR2 is SVGAGI in the germline V gene. This CDR3 has 13 amino acids. CDR3 DNA sequence: TGTGCCAGCAGTTACGCCCCCGGGGAGACCCAGTACTTC. It yields the protein CASSYAPGETQYF.

This clonotype occurred a few times. The chain combines TRBV20-1 with TRBJ1-5; perhaps TRBD1 as D (5 bases). The V gene's germline CDR1 is DFQATT and CDR2 SNEGSKA (reference sequence). The ends were cut back, 6 bases at V and 9 bases at J, with 21 bases in the middle. This CDR3 spans 14 amino acids. In DNA form, the CDR3 reads TGCAGTGCCCACCCATGGGGGGGGAATGGGCCCCAGCATTTT. Translating it yields CSAHPWGGNGPQHF.

The chain combines TRBV2 with TRBJ1-5, with a tentative D call TRBD1 (6 bases). CDR3 length: 15 residues. CDR1 is SNHLY, CDR2 FYNNEI, per germline. Trimming stripped 8 bases from V and 5 bases from J, with 19 bases between. The CDR3 here is CASRSLQGSDQPQHF. For the CDR3, the DNA is TGTGCCAGCCGGAGTCTACAGGGATCCGATCAGCCCCAGCATTTT.

There are a few counts of this clonotype. V and J are TRBV20-1 and TRBJ1-2, with D uncertain. The CDR3 loop spans 9 amino acids. Germline CDR1 DFQATT, CDR2 SNEGSKA (reference sequence). The CDR3 region has the DNA TGCTGTCACCGGCGGGGCTACACCTTC. It translates to CCHRRGYTF.

The chain has TRBV20-1 and TRBJ1-4, with 9 bases that match TRBD1. The CDR3 spans 13 residues. Losses at the gene ends were 4 bases for V and 6 bases for J; bases not matched to a gene: 3. Germline V gives CDR1 DFQATT, CDR2 SNEGSKA (reference sequence). CDR3 protein: CSAKGQGYEKLFF. CDR3 in DNA: TGCAGTGCTAAGGGACAGGGATATGAAAAACTGTTTTTT.

This clonotype was found a few times. CDR3 DNA sequence: TGTGCCAGCAGCTTCCGGACCTTGAGGGCTGGGGAGACCCAGTACTTC. Protein product: CASSFRTLRAGETQYF. The chain is built from TRBV7-9 and TRBJ2-5, with a tentative D call TRBD2 (5 bases). Looked up from germline, CDR1 is SEHNR and CDR2 is FQNEAQ (reference sequence). The V end lost 3 bases, the J end lost 5 bases, and 19 bases lay between the germline ends. CDR3 length: 16 residues.

This chain uses TRBV27 with TRBJ2-2; TRBD2 matches 7 bases. V shed 2 bases, J shed 0 bases, and the junction held 3 bases outside the gene matches. There are 16 residues in the CDR3. Germline V lookup: CDR1 MNHEY, CDR2 SMNVEV (reference sequence). CDR3 residues: CASSLPGTTNTGELFF. CDR3 nucleotide sequence: TGTGCCAGCAGTTTACCGGGGACTACGAACACCGGGGAGCTGTTTTTT.

The chain is built from TRBV6-2 or TRBV6-3 and TRBJ1-5; 7 bases fit TRBD1. This CDR3 contains 16 residues. Germline values: CDR1 MNHEY, CDR2 SVGEGT. After removal of 5 bases from V and 2 bases from J, the junction contained 9 bases not matched to a gene. The CDR3 DNA reads TGTGCCAGCAGTGAGGCCAGGGGGAGAGGCAATCAGCCCCAGCATTTT. It is translated as CASSEARGRGNQPQHF.

This clonotype is termed large. The chain combines TRBV6-1 with TRBJ1-3; D is possibly TRBD1 (5 bases). The germline V and J ends were trimmed by 2 bases and 0 bases, with 11 bases remaining between them. CDR1 is MNHNS, CDR2 SASEGT, per germline. This CDR3 has 16 amino acids. CDR3 nucleotides: TGTGCCAGCAGTGAACCGGGGAGGGGCTCTGGAAACACCATATATTTT. Encoded protein: CASSEPGRGSGNTIYF.

V is TRBV2 and J is TRBJ2-3; D unresolved. The CDR3 covers 15 residues. Germline CDR1 reads SNHLY; CDR2 reads FYNNEI. The ends were cut back, 0 bases at V and 0 bases at J, with 7 bases in the middle. The CDR3 DNA follows: TGTGCCAGCAGTGAAGCTATACTGAGCACAGATACGCAGTATTTT. Translation: CASSEAILSTDTQYF.

The chain is built from TRBV20-1 and TRBJ2-1; D is uncertain. Between the trimmed V and J ends, which lost 8 bases and 14 bases, there was a span of 19 bases. Germline V gene data show CDR1 as DFQATT and CDR2 as SNEGSKA (reference sequence). The CDR3 extends over 11 amino acids. The CDR3 spells CSTYKGYREFF. CDR3 DNA sequence: TGCAGTACGTACAAGGGTTATAGGGAGTTCTTC.

Regarding this clonotype: A junction end diverges from the germline sequence, so it may reflect a read error. V usage is TRBV5-3 and J usage is TRBJ1-2; the match to TRBD1 covers 8 bases. TRBV5-3 counts as an open reading frame of uncertain function. The CDR3 consists of 15 residues. The CDR3 region is CASSLGGTGAYGYTF. The CDR3 DNA is TGTGCCAGCAGCTTGGGGGGGACAGGCGCCTATGGCTACACCTTC.

This chain connects TRBV20-1 to TRBJ1-1, with TRBD1 as a possible D gene (5 bases). The V and J ends lost 4 bases and 9 bases respectively, with 12 bases between them. CDR3 length: 11 amino acids. The germline gives CDR1 DFQATT, CDR2 SNEGSKA (reference sequence). CDR3 nucleotide sequence: TGCAGTGCTAAGACGAGGGACCAAGCTTTCTTT. Its protein is CSAKTRDQAFF.

This clonotype was found a few times. The chain joins TRBV7-9 to TRBJ1-2; TRBD1 is a possible D gene (6 bases). CDR1 SEHNR and CDR2 FQNEAQ come from the germline V gene (reference sequence). The CDR3 has 15 amino acids. V gave up 7 bases and J gave up 3 bases, with 18 bases separating them. In nucleotides, the CDR3 is TGTGCCAGCACCAAGATGGGGGGCGCGTACTATGGCTACACCTTC. Protein product: CASTKMGGAYYGYTF.

In this sample, this clonotype turned up a few times. The V and J genes are TRBV6-5 and TRBJ2-4; 10 bases are a match to TRBD1. Germline loops: CDR1 MNHEY, CDR2 SVGAGI. The length of the CDR3 is 17 residues. The V gene end was trimmed by 4 bases and the J gene end by 0 bases; junction bases not matched to a gene: 6. For the CDR3, the DNA is TGTGCCAGCAGTTTGACGACAGGGGGCTTAGCCAAAAACATTCAGTACTTC. Protein: CASSLTTGGLAKNIQYF.

This clonotype has only one observation. The chain combines TRBV15 with TRBJ1-1, with D tentatively TRBD1 (5 bases). Germline CDR1 is LNHNV and CDR2 is YYDKDF (reference sequence). CDR3 size: 14 residues. V was cut by 3 bases and J by 7 bases, with 15 bases left in between. CDR3 in amino acids: CATSSSRVSIEAFF. As DNA, the CDR3 is TGTGCCACCAGCAGCTCCAGGGTAAGCATTGAAGCTTTCTTT. Looking up the rest from reference TRBV15 and TRBJ1-1 gives the full variable domain: DAMVIQNPRYQVTQFGKPVTLSCSQTLNHNVMYWYQQKSSQAPKLLFHYYDKDFNNEADTPDNFQSRRPNTSFCFLDIRSPGLGDTAMYLCATSSSRVSIEAFFGQGTRLTVV.

The chain uses TRBV5-1 and TRBJ2-7, with 9 bases lining up with TRBD2. Trimming at V came to 0 bases and at J to 3 bases, leaving 4 bases not matched to a gene. The CDR3 extends over 15 amino acids. From germline, CDR1 is SGHRS and CDR2 YFSETQ. The CDR3 region is CASSLAGREGYEQYF. The CDR3 DNA reads as TGCGCCAGCAGCTTGGCCGGGCGGGAGGGCTACGAGCAGTACTTC. Full variable domain (missing parts from reference TRBV5-1 and TRBJ2-7): KAGVTQTPRYLIKTRGQQVTLSCSPISGHRSVSWYQQTPGQGLQFLFEYFSETQRNKGNFPGRFSGRQFSNSRSEMNVSTLELGDSALYLCASSLAGREGYEQYFGPGTRLTVT.

The chain uses TRBV30 and TRBJ1-2; D not certain. The CDR3 totals 13 residues. From germline, CDR1 is GTSNPN and CDR2 SVGIG (reference sequence). V shed 4 bases and J shed 7 bases, with 16 bases lying between them. The CDR3 nucleotides read TGTGCCTGGATTGGTGGGTACCGCCGTGGCTACACCTTC. Translated, it gives CAWIGGYRRGYTF.

There are a few counts of this clonotype. The chain has TRBV11-1 and TRBJ2-7, with TRBD2 identical over 9 bases. V shed 3 bases, J shed 0 bases, and the junction held 0 bases outside the gene matches. Germline lookup yields CDR1 SGHAT and CDR2 FQDESV (reference sequence). This CDR3 has 14 amino acids. The DNA for the CDR3 is TGTGCCAGCAGCTTGACTAGCGGCTCCTACGAGCAGTACTTC. The encoded protein is CASSLTSGSYEQYF. The variable domain in full, completed from reference TRBV11-1 and TRBJ2-7, reads EAEVAQSPRYKITEKSQAVAFWCDPISGHATLYWYRQILGQGPELLVQFQDESVVDDSQLPKDRFSAERLKGVDSTLKIQPAELGDSAMYLCASSLTSGSYEQYFGPGTRLTVT.